The 13 T cell receptor beta chains presented below share a single source sample, sequenced in a study of T cell responses to AZD1222 COVID-19 vaccine. The data were produced by immunoSEQ multiplex PCR, yet TCRdb's version contains in-frame clones alone and is incomplete. The sample comprises 150,000 or so clones, roughly nine tenths of which are singletons, and about 7% rests with the top ten. Specimen: peripheral blood, collected on day 0 of AZD1222 vaccination. The origin of the receptors is an adult in good health.

The chain combines TRBV6-2 or TRBV6-3 with TRBJ2-2; no definite D call. Trimming left V 5 bases short and J 6 bases short, with 13 bases between. The V gene's germline CDR1 is MNHEY and CDR2 SVGEGT. The CDR3 covers 14 residues. The CDR3 nucleotides are TGTGCCAGCAGTCACGGTTTTTGGTCCGGGGAGCTGTTTTTT. Residues: CASSHGFWSGELFF.

The CDR3 bases are TGCGCCAGCAGCCAAGAGGTTGGGCCAATTAATGAAAAACTGTTTTTT. Its protein is CASSQEVGPINEKLFF. The chain carries TRBV4-1 and TRBJ1-4; D unclear. The CDR3 is 16 amino acids. CDR1 is MGHRA, CDR2 YSYEKL, per germline. V gave up 0 bases and J gave up 4 bases, with 12 bases separating them.

This chain uses TRBV2 with TRBJ1-5; the D gene is possibly TRBD1 (5 bases). Germline V gives CDR1 SNHLY, CDR2 FYNNEI. The CDR3 runs to 12 residues. The germline V and J ends were trimmed by 7 bases and 4 bases, with 8 bases remaining between them. CDR3 protein: CASNRQNQPQHF. The CDR3, as DNA: TGTGCCAGCAATCGACAGAATCAGCCCCAGCATTTT.

This sequence joins TRBV6-5 and TRBJ2-7; the D is unclear. Trimming removed 5 bases from V and 2 bases from J, with 10 bases in between. Germline V lookup: CDR1 MNHEY, CDR2 SVGAGI. The CDR3 loop spans 13 amino acids. The CDR3 reads CASSTIFPYEQYF. The CDR3 bases are TGTGCCAGCAGTACTATCTTTCCCTACGAGCAGTACTTC.

The V gene is TRBV7-3, the J gene TRBJ2-3; 11 bases agree with TRBD2. Germline CDR1 SGHTA, CDR2 FQGTGA. CDR3 size: 17 residues. Germline trimming cut 5 bases from V and 2 bases from J; bases unmatched to any gene: 9. CDR3 sequence: CASSPSGGPLLTDTQYF. In DNA, the CDR3 is TGTGCCAGCAGCCCTAGCGGGGGGCCCTTACTCACAGATACGCAGTATTTT. Full variable domain (remainder filled in from reference TRBV7-3 and TRBJ2-3): GAGVSQTPSNKVTEKGKYVELRCDPISGHTALYWYRQSLGQGPEFLIYFQGTGAADDSGLPNDRFFAVRPEGSVSTLKIQRTERGDSAVYLCASSPSGGPLLTDTQYFGPGTRLTVL.

The rearrangement links TRBV4-1 to TRBJ1-2; possible D gene TRBD1, 5 bases. This CDR3 is 16 amino acids long. Germline values: CDR1 MGHRA, CDR2 YSYEKL. Trimming pared 3 bases from V and 3 bases from J, leaving 17 bases between. CDR3: CASSQEPGRVDYGYTF. DNA for the CDR3: TGCGCCAGCAGCCAGGAGCCTGGCAGGGTTGACTATGGCTACACCTTC.

The V call is TRBV9, the J call TRBJ1-1; tentatively, D is TRBD1 (5 bases). Germline V gene data show CDR1 as SGDLS and CDR2 as YYNGEE. This CDR3 region has 12 residues. Trimming left V 5 bases short and J 4 bases short, with 9 bases between. Here the CDR3 DNA reads TGTGCCAGCAGTAGCGGGGGCACTGAAGCTTTCTTT. It codes for CASSSGGTEAFF.

The rearrangement joins TRBV18 to TRBJ2-5, with a tentative D call TRBD1 (6 bases). The CDR3 extends over 13 amino acids. The ends were cut back, 6 bases at V and 1 base at J, with 9 bases in the middle. Per the germline V gene, CDR1 is KGHSH and CDR2 is LQKENI. CDR3 sequence (DNA): TGTGCCAGCTCCGGACAGTTCCAAGAGACCCAGTACTTC. Translating it yields CASSGQFQETQYF. The complete variable domain, with remaining parts taken from reference TRBV18 and TRBJ2-5, reads NAGVMQNPRHLVRRRGQEARLRCSPMKGHSHVYWYRQLPEEGLKFMVYLQKENIIDESGMPKERFSAEFPKEGPSILRIQQVVRGDSAAYFCASSGQFQETQYFGPGTRLLVL.

The chain employs TRBV5-1 and TRBJ2-1, with D perhaps matching TRBD1 (6 bases). V was cut by 0 bases and J by 6 bases, with 16 bases left in between. The germline gives CDR1 SGHRS, CDR2 YFSETQ. This CDR3 is built from 16 residues. CDR3 protein: CASSLVGAYPGNEQFF. CDR3 DNA: TGCGCCAGCAGCTTGGTGGGGGCTTACCCGGGCAATGAGCAGTTCTTC. Complete variable domain (other parts from reference TRBV5-1 and TRBJ2-1): KAGVTQTPRYLIKTRGQQVTLSCSPISGHRSVSWYQQTPGQGLQFLFEYFSETQRNKGNFPGRFSGRQFSNSRSEMNVSTLELGDSALYLCASSLVGAYPGNEQFFGPGTRLTVL.

The chain joins TRBV28 to TRBJ1-2, with D unresolved. V was shortened by 2 bases and J by 6 bases, with 10 bases between the two germline ends. The CDR3 has 13 amino acids. Germline lookup yields CDR1 MDHEN and CDR2 SYDVKM. The CDR3 loop is CASSLVRADGYTF. As DNA, the CDR3 is TGTGCCAGCAGTTTAGTGAGGGCTGATGGCTACACCTTC.

The chain recombines TRBV27 with TRBJ1-2; TRBD1 is a possible D gene (6 bases). This CDR3 region has 14 residues. Trimming removed 2 bases from V and 4 bases from J, with 11 bases in between. Germline V gene data show CDR1 as MNHEY and CDR2 as SMNVEV (reference sequence). The CDR3 DNA follows: TGTGCCAGCAGTTTAGCACAGGGTTCCTATGGCTACACCTTC. This encodes CASSLAQGSYGYTF.

The genes are TRBV6-6 and TRBJ1-5; D possibly corresponds to TRBD1 (5 bases). CDR3 length: 13 residues. The V end was cut by 8 bases, the J end by 9 bases, with 17 bases between. Germline CDR1 MNHNY, CDR2 SVGAGI (reference sequence). The CDR3 sequence: CASREGLRGPQHF. The CDR3 DNA reads as TGTGCCAGCCGAGAGGGGCTTCGGGGGCCCCAGCATTTT.

The CDR3 loop reads CASSFQETQYF. In DNA form, the CDR3 reads TGTGCCAGCAGCTTCCAAGAGACCCAGTACTTC. The chain couples TRBV5-4 to TRBJ2-5; unclear D gene. V dropped 2 bases and J dropped 1 base, with 0 bases sitting between them. The CDR3 consists of 11 residues. The germline V gene has CDR1 SGHNT and CDR2 YYREEE (reference sequence).